This T cell receptor (beta chain) is from a study of cytomegalovirus exposure and HLA in healthy donors. Study details: Tens of millions of unique TCRs, all from HLA-typed donors, were included in an early release of the data.

Trimming removed 8 bases from V and 2 bases from J, with 21 bases in between. Looked up from germline, CDR1 is SNHLY and CDR2 is FYNNEI. This CDR3 region has 16 residues. PCR amplification relied on 60 Vbeta primers (plus 13 Jbeta primers). Data came from immunoSEQ multiplex PCR; TCRdb stores just in-frame clones and leaves some out. The sample has hundreds of thousands of clones, almost 85% seen once. The source is a woman between 35 and 50 years old in good health and CMV-seronegative. The chain uses TRBV2 and TRBJ1-1; D is possibly TRBD1 (5 bases). The sequenced material came from PBMCs. The CDR3, as DNA: TGTGCCAGCCGTCCGGGGAGGGGAAGGGAAAACACTGAAGCTTTCTTT. As protein: CASRPGRGRENTEAFF.